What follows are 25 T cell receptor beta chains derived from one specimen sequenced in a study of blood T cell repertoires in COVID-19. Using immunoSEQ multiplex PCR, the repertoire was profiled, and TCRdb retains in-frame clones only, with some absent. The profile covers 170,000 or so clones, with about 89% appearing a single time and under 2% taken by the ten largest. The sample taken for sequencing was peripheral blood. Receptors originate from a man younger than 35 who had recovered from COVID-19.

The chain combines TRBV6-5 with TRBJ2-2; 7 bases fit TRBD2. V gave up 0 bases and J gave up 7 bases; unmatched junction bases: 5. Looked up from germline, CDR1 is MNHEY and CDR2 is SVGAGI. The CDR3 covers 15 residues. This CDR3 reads CASSYSAGAIGELFF. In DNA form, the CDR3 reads TGTGCCAGCAGTTACTCGGCGGGAGCGATCGGGGAGCTGTTTTTT.

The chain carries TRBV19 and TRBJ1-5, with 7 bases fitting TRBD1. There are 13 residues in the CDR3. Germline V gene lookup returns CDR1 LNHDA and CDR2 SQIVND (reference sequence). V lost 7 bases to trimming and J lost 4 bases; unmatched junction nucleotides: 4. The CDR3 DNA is TGTGCCAGTACCATACAGGGGAATCAGCCCCAGCATTTT. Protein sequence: CASTIQGNQPQHF.

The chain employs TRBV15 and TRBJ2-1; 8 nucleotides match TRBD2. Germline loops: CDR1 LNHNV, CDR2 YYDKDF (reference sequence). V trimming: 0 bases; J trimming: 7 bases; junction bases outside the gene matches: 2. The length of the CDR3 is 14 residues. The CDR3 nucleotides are TGTGCCACCAGCAGAGAGGGACTAGATAATGAGCAGTTCTTC. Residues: CATSREGLDNEQFF.

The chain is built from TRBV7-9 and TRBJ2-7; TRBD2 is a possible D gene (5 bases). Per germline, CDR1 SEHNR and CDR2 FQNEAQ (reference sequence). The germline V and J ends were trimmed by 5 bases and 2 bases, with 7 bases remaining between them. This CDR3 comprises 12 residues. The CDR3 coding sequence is TGTGCCAGCAGCACCGGGACCTACGAGCAGTACTTC. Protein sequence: CASSTGTYEQYF.

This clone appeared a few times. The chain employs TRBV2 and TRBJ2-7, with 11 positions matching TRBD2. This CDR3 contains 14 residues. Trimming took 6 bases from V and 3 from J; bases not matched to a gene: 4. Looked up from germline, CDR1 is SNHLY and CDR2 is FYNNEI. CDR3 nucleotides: TGTGCCAGCAGAGAAACTAGCGGGAGCTACGAGCAGTACTTC. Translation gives CASRETSGSYEQYF. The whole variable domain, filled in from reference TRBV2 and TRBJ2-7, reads EPEVTQTPSHQVTQMGQEVILRCVPISNHLYFYWYRQILGQKVEFLVSFYNNEISEKSEIFDDQFSVERPDGSNFTLKIRSTKLEDSAMYFCASRETSGSYEQYFGPGTRLTVT.

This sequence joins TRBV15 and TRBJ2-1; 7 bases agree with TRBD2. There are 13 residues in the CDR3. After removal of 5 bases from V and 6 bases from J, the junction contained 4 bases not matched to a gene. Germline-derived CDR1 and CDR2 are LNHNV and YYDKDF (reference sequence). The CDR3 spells CATSLSGVNEQFF. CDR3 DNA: TGTGCCACCAGCCTAAGCGGGGTCAATGAGCAGTTCTTC. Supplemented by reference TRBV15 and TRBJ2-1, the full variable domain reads DAMVIQNPRYQVTQFGKPVTLSCSQTLNHNVMYWYQQKSSQAPKLLFHYYDKDFNNEADTPDNFQSRRPNTSFCFLDIRSPGLGDTAMYLCATSLSGVNEQFFGPGTRLTVL.

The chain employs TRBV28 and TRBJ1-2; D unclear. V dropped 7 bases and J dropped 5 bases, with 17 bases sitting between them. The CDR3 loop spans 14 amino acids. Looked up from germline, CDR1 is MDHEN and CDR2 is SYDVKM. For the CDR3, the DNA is TGTGCCAGCACGTCAGGCAGCTCGGGGTATGGCTACACCTTC. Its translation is CASTSGSSGYGYTF.

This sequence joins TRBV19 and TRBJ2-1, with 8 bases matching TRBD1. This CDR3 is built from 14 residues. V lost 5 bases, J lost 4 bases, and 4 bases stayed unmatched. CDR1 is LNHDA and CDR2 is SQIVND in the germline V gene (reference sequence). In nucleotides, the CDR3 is TGTGCCAGTAGTCCCCGGGACAGGTACAATGAGCAGTTCTTC. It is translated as CASSPRDRYNEQFF.

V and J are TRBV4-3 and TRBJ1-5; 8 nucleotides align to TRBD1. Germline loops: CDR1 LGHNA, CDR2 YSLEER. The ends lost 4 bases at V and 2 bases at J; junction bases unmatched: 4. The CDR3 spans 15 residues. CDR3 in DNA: TGCGCCAGCAGCCCCGGACAGGGCGGCAATCAGCCCCAGCATTTT. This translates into CASSPGQGGNQPQHF.

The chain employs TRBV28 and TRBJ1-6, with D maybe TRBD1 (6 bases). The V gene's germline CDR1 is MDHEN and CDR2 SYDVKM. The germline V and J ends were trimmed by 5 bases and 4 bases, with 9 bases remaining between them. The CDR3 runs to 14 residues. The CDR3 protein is CASSQGRYNSPLHF. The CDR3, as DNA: TGTGCCAGCAGTCAGGGGCGTTATAATTCACCCCTCCACTTT.

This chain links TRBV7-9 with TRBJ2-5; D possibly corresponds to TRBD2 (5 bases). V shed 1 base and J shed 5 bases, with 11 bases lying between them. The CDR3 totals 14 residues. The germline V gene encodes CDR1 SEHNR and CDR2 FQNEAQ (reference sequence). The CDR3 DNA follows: TGTGCCAGCAGCTTAGAAGGACTTGAGGAGACCCAGTACTTC. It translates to CASSLEGLEETQYF.

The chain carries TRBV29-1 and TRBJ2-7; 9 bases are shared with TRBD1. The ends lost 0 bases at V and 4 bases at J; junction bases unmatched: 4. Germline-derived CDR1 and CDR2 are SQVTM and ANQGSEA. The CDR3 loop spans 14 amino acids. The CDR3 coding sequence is TGCAGCGTTGAAGATCAGACAGGGGGGTACGAGCAGTACTTC. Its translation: CSVEDQTGGYEQYF.

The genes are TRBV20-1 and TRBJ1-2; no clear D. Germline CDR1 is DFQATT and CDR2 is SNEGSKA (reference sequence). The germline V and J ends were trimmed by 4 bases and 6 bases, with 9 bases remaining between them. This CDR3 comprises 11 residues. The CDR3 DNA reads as TGCAGTGCTAACAGACTAAATGGCTACACCTTC. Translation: CSANRLNGYTF.

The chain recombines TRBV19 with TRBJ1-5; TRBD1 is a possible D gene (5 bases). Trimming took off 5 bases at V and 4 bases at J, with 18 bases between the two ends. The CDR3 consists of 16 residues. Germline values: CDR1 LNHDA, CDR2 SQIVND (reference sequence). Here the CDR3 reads CASSLFSAGLNQPQHF. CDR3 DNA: TGTGCCAGTAGTCTGTTTTCTGCAGGGCTTAATCAGCCCCAGCATTTT.

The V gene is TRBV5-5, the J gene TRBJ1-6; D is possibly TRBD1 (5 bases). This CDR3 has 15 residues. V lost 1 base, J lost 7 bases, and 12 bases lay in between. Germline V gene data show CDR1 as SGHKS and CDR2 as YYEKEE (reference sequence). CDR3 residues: CASSLLAGNNSPLHF. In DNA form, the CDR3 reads TGTGCCAGCAGCTTGTTGGCAGGGAACAATTCACCCCTCCACTTT. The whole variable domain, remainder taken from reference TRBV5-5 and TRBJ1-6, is DAGVTQSPTHLIKTRGQQVTLRCSPISGHKSVSWYQQVLGQGPQFIFQYYEKEERGRGNFPDRFSARQFPNYSSELNVNALLLGDSALYLCASSLLAGNNSPLHFGNGTRLTVT.

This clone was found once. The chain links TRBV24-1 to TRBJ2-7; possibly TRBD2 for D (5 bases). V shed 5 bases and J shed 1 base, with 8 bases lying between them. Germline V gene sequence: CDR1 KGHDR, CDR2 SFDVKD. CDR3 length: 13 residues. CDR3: CATSAAGSYEQYF. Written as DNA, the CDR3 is TGTGCCACCAGTGCCGCGGGTTCCTACGAGCAGTACTTC.

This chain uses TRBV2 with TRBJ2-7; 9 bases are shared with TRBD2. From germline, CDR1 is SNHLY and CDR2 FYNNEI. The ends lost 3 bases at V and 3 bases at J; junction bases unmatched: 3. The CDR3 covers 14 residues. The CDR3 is CASSEASGIYEQYF. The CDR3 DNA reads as TGTGCCAGCAGTGAGGCTAGCGGGATCTACGAGCAGTACTTC.

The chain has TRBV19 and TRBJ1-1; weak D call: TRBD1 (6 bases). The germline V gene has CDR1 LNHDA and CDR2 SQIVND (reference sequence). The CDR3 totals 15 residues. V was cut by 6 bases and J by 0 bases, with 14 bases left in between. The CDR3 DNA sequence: TGTGCCAGTAGCATTTCGGGACAACTGAACACTGAAGCTTTCTTT. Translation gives CASSISGQLNTEAFF.

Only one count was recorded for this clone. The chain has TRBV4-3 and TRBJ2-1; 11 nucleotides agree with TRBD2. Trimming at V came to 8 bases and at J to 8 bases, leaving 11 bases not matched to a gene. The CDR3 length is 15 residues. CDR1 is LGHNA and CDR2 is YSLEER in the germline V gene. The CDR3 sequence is CASYSLAGDIYEQFF. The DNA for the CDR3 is TGCGCCAGCTATTCACTAGCGGGAGACATATATGAGCAGTTCTTC.

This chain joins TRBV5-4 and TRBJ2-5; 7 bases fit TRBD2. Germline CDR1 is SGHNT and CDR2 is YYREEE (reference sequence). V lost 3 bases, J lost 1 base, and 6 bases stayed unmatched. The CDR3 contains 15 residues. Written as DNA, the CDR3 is TGTGCCAGCAGCTCCGTCGGGGGGTCCCAAGAGACCCAGTACTTC. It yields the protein CASSSVGGSQETQYF. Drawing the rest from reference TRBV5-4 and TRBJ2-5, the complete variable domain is ETGVTQSPTHLIKTRGQQVTLRCSSQSGHNTVSWYQQALGQGPQFIFQYYREEENGRGNFPPRFSGLQFPNYSSELNVNALELDDSALYLCASSSVGGSQETQYFGPGTRLLVL.

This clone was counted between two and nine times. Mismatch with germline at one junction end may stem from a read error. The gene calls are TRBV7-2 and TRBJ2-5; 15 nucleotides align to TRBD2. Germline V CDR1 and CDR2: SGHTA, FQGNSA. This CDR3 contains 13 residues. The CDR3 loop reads CASSSSGLAGGHF. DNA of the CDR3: TGTGCCAGCAGCTCGTCGGGACTAGCGGGAGGTCACTTC.

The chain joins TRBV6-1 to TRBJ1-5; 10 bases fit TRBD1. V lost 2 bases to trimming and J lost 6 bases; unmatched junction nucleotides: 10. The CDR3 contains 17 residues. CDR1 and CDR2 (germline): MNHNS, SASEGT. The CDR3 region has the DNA TGTGCCAGCAGTGAAATAAGGGGACAGGGGTACCCTCAGCCCCAGCATTTT. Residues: CASSEIRGQGYPQPQHF.

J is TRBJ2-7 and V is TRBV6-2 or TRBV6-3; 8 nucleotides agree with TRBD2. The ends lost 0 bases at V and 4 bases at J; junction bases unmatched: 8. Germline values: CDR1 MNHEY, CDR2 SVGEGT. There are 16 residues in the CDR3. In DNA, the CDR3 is TGTGCCAGCAGTTACTCGATCGGGAGGGCTCGTTACGAGCAGTACTTC. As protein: CASSYSIGRARYEQYF.

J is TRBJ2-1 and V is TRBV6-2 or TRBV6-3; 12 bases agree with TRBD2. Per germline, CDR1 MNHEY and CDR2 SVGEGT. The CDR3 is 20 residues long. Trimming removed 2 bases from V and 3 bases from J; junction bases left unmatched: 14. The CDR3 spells CASSYPSWTSGKTYYNEQFF. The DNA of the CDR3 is TGTGCCAGCAGTTACCCTTCCTGGACTAGCGGGAAAACGTACTACAATGAGCAGTTCTTC.

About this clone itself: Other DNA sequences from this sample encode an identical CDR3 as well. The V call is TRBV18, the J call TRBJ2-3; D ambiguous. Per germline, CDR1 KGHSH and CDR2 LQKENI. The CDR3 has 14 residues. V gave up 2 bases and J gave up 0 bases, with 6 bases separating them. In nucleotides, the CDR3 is TGTGCCAGCTCACCAACTGCTAGCACAGATACGCAGTATTTT. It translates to CASSPTASTDTQYF.